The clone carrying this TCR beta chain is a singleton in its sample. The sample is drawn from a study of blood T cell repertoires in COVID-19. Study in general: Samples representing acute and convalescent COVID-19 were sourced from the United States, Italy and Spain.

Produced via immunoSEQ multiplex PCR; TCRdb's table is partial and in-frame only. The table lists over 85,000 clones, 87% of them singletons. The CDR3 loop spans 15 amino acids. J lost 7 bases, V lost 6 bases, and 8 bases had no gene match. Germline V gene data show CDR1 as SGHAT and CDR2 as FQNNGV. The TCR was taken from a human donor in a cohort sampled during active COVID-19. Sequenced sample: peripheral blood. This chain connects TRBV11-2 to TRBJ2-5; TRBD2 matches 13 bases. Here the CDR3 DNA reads TGTGCCAGCAGTCGGGGACTAGCGGGACAGCCGACCCAGTACTTC. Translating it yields CASSRGLAGQPTQYF.